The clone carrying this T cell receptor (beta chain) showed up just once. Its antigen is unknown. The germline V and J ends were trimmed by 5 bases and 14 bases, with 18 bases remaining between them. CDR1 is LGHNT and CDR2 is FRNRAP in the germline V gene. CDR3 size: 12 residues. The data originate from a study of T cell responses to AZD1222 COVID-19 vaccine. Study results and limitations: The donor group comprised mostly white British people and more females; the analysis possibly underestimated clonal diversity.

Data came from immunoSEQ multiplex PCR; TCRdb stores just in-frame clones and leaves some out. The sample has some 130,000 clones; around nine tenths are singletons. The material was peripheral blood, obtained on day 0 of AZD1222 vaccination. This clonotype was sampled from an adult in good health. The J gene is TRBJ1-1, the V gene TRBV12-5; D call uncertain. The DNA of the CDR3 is TGTGCTAGTGGTAGCAGGACGGGCTCACGGTTCTTT. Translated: CASGSRTGSRFF. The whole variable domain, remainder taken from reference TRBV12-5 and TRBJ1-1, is DARVTQTPRHKVTEMGQEVTMRCQPILGHNTVFWYRQTMMQGLELLAYFRNRAPLDDSGMPKDRFSAEMPDATLATLKIQPSEPRDSAVYFCASGSRTGSRFFGQGTRLTVV.